One and the same sample provided the 21 T cell receptor beta chains below, sequenced in a study of T cell responses to AZD1222 COVID-19 vaccine (dated by TCRdb to the early 2020s). The receptor library was made with the immunoSEQ multiplex PCR assay. Entries here come from immuneACCESS through TCRdb and include only in-frame sequences with V and J called. Some clones fail to appear in such tables; in the studies checked, an unresolved V gene covers under half of the shortfall, and the cause of the remainder is unknown. The sample includes about 170,000 clones, with over 85% observed a single time. The top ten constitute about 4% of the sample. The meaning of the sample's time point label: baseline before first vaccination. The sample consisted of peripheral blood, taken on day 0 of AZD1222 vaccination. The receptors derive from an adult in good health.

The genes are TRBV10-2 and TRBJ1-1; possible D gene TRBD1, 5 bases. This CDR3 has 12 residues. Between the trimmed V and J ends, which lost 7 bases and 4 bases, there was a span of 10 bases. Germline CDR1 reads WSHSY; CDR2 reads SAAADI. CDR3 amino acids: CASKAGGTEAFF. The DNA for the CDR3 is TGCGCCAGCAAGGCGGGGGGCACTGAAGCTTTCTTT.

The rearrangement links TRBV18 to TRBJ1-2, with 8 bases lining up with TRBD1. Germline CDR1 KGHSH, CDR2 LQKENI. V lost 2 bases and J lost 5; bases outside the gene matches: 1. The CDR3 runs to 13 residues. CDR3 nucleotide sequence: TGTGCCAGCTCACCATGGACAGGGTATGGCTACACCTTC. Translating gives CASSPWTGYGYTF.

This clone turned up a few times. The chain recombines TRBV7-9 with TRBJ1-2; D is possibly TRBD1 (5 bases). Germline CDR1 SEHNR, CDR2 FQNEAQ (reference sequence). The CDR3 runs 12 residues. V was clipped by 1 base and J by 8 bases, with 8 bases between them. CDR3 in amino acids: CASSLGTLGYTF. The CDR3 region has the DNA TGTGCCAGCAGCTTAGGGACACTGGGCTACACCTTC.

This chain connects TRBV27 to TRBJ2-7; D call uncertain. Deletions cut 3 bases from V and 6 bases from J, with 6 bases between. Germline CDR1 reads MNHEY; CDR2 reads SMNVEV (reference sequence). CDR3 size: 11 residues. The DNA for the CDR3 is TGTGCCAGCAGTTTTTATGGCGAGCAGTACTTC. Translating it yields CASSFYGEQYF.

This clone was picked up one time. This chain joins TRBV19 and TRBJ1-1; D gene ambiguous. CDR1 and CDR2 from the germline V gene are LNHDA and SQIVND (reference sequence). The CDR3 totals 14 residues. Between the trimmed V and J ends, which lost 4 bases and 0 bases, there was a span of 9 bases. CDR3 loop: CASSRPGVNTEAFF. In DNA, the CDR3 is TGTGCCAGTAGTAGGCCGGGAGTGAACACTGAAGCTTTCTTT.

V usage is TRBV5-1 and J usage is TRBJ1-6; 10 bases agree with TRBD1. V lost 4 bases and J lost 7; bases outside the gene matches: 8. The CDR3 is 16 amino acids. The germline V gene encodes CDR1 SGHRS and CDR2 YFSETQ. CDR3 region: CASSLSTGGANSPLHF. As DNA, the CDR3 is TGCGCCAGCAGCCTATCGACAGGGGGCGCGAATTCACCCCTCCACTTT.

The chain's CDR3 is CASSLELNGYTF. The CDR3 DNA reads TGCGCCAGCAGCTTGGAACTGAATGGCTACACCTTC. The chain uses TRBV5-1 and TRBJ1-2; D not certain. Germline V gene sequence: CDR1 SGHRS, CDR2 YFSETQ. This CDR3 region has 12 residues. With 0 bases removed from V and 6 bases from J, the gap between germline ends came to 6 bases.

This chain links TRBV5-6 with TRBJ1-2; TRBD1 agrees at 7 bases. This CDR3 comprises 14 residues. From germline, CDR1 is SGHDT and CDR2 YYEEEE. J lost 0 bases, V lost 4 bases, and 3 bases had no gene match. This chain's CDR3 is CASSRDRSNYGYTF. CDR3 nucleotide sequence: TGTGCCAGCAGCCGGGACAGATCTAACTATGGCTACACCTTC.

J is TRBJ2-1 and V is TRBV9, with TRBD1 matching 10 bases. Trimming at V came to 6 bases and at J to 9 bases, leaving 9 bases not matched to a gene. This CDR3 contains 14 residues. Germline V gene sequence: CDR1 SGDLS, CDR2 YYNGEE. CDR3 nucleotides: TGTGCCAGCAACCAGGGACAGGGGTTCGGTGAGCAGTTCTTC. It encodes CASNQGQGFGEQFF.

The chain carries TRBV3-1 (or the pseudogene TRBV3-2) and TRBJ2-1; TRBD1 matches at 10 bases. Germline CDR1 and CDR2: LGHDT and YNNKEL (reference sequence). The V gene end was trimmed by 4 bases and the J gene end by 14 bases; junction bases not matched to a gene: 11. This CDR3 comprises 14 residues. CDR3 sequence: CASSLGTGASQEFF. The CDR3 DNA follows: TGTGCCAGCAGCCTCGGGACAGGGGCATCACAAGAGTTCTTC.

The chain has TRBV19 and TRBJ1-5; D possibly corresponds to TRBD1 (5 bases). Trimming shortened V by 3 bases and J by 6 bases, and 15 bases separated the two germline ends. Germline CDR1 reads LNHDA; CDR2 reads SQIVND (reference sequence). The CDR3 sequence is 15 residues long. The CDR3 nucleotides read TGTGCCAGTAGTATCGGAGGGACTTACGTTCAGCCCCAGCATTTT. Translation: CASSIGGTYVQPQHF.

V and J are TRBV5-1 and TRBJ1-5; D might be TRBD1 (5 bases). CDR1 SGHRS and CDR2 YFSETQ come from the germline V gene. The CDR3 length is 13 residues. V dropped 2 bases and J dropped 7 bases, with 10 bases sitting between them. CDR3 nucleotides: TGCGCCAGCAGCTTTGGGGACGAGCAGCCCCAGCATTTT. It translates to CASSFGDEQPQHF.

CDR3 amino acids: CASSPPERGRNTEAFF. The CDR3 DNA is TGTGCCAGCAGCCCCCCGGAGAGGGGGCGGAACACTGAAGCTTTCTTT. The chain uses TRBV5-5 and TRBJ1-1; 7 bases fit TRBD1. Trimming removed 4 bases from V and 1 base from J; junction bases left unmatched: 10. CDR1 and CDR2 (germline): SGHKS, YYEKEE (reference sequence). This CDR3 is built from 16 residues. Full variable domain (missing parts from reference TRBV5-5 and TRBJ1-1): DAGVTQSPTHLIKTRGQQVTLRCSPISGHKSVSWYQQVLGQGPQFIFQYYEKEERGRGNFPDRFSARQFPNYSSELNVNALLLGDSALYLCASSPPERGRNTEAFFGQGTRLTVV.

The genes are TRBV18 and TRBJ2-1; 7 positions match TRBD1. CDR1 and CDR2 (germline): KGHSH, LQKENI. V dropped 2 bases and J dropped 3; count of bases not matched to a gene: 7. This CDR3 spans 16 amino acids. CDR3 amino acids: CASSPTRDRDYNEQFF. The CDR3 DNA sequence: TGTGCCAGCTCACCAACCCGGGACAGAGACTACAATGAGCAGTTCTTC.

This clone was observed a handful of times. The chain has TRBV21-1 and TRBJ1-1; TRBD1, the table's D call, lacks a check against the DNA. TRBV21-1 is a listed pseudogene. This CDR3 contains 15 residues. This chain's CDR3 is CASSKAASLNTEAFF. The CDR3 DNA follows: TGTGCCAGCAGCAAAGCGGCCAGTTTGAACACTGAAGCTTTCTTT.

V is TRBV19 and J is TRBJ2-7; D might be TRBD2 (6 bases). The CDR3 consists of 14 residues. Trimming removed 3 bases from V and 1 base from J, with 10 bases in between. Germline V gene data show CDR1 as LNHDA and CDR2 as SQIVND (reference sequence). CDR3 loop: CASSIRGESYEQYF. The DNA of the CDR3 is TGTGCCAGTAGTATTCGCGGGGAATCCTACGAGCAGTACTTC.

Comment on this clone: This same CDR3 is encoded by further DNA sequences in the sample. The V call is TRBV19, the J call TRBJ1-1, with 7 bases identical to TRBD1. CDR1 LNHDA and CDR2 SQIVND come from the germline V gene (reference sequence). V lost 4 bases and J lost 8; bases outside the gene matches: 1. The CDR3 loop spans 11 amino acids. CDR3 nucleotides: TGTGCCAGTAGTACAGGGGGGGAAGCTTTCTTT. Translating it yields CASSTGGEAFF.

This clone was recorded many times. The chain combines TRBV12-3 or TRBV12-4 with TRBJ1-2; maybe TRBD1 (5 bases). The CDR3 covers 13 residues. The V end was cut by 1 base, the J end by 8 bases, with 11 bases between. The CDR3 nucleotides read TGTGCCAGCAGTTTAGTTCCCCAGGGAGGCTACACCTTC. Residues: CASSLVPQGGYTF.

In its sample, this clone was seen once. The chain carries TRBV4-1 and TRBJ2-3; 8 bases line up with TRBD2. Per germline, CDR1 MGHRA and CDR2 YSYEKL. J lost 6 bases, V lost 3 bases, and 2 bases had no gene match. This CDR3 is built from 13 residues. The CDR3 DNA is TGCGCCAGCAGCCAGACTAGCGTGGATACGCAGTATTTT. Residues: CASSQTSVDTQYF.

In the case of this clone: At one boundary the junction diverges from the germline segment, which might be a read error. The chain joins TRBV11-2 to TRBJ2-1; TRBD2 matches 7 bases. CDR3 length: 17 residues. Per the germline V gene, CDR1 is SGHAT and CDR2 is FQNNGV. The CDR3 sequence: CTSSSTQLASNRNEQFF. DNA for the CDR3: TGTACCAGCAGCTCCACACAACTAGCGTCGAATCGCAATGAGCAGTTCTTC.

The chain combines TRBV5-1 with TRBJ1-3; D is uncertain. This CDR3 is 16 amino acids long. Germline lookup yields CDR1 SGHRS and CDR2 YFSETQ. V was pared by 1 base and J by 0 bases, with 11 bases between. The CDR3 here is CASSLTTSHSGNTIYF. CDR3 sequence (DNA): TGCGCCAGCAGCTTGACTACGAGTCACTCTGGAAACACCATATATTTT. The variable domain in full, completed from reference TRBV5-1 and TRBJ1-3, reads KAGVTQTPRYLIKTRGQQVTLSCSPISGHRSVSWYQQTPGQGLQFLFEYFSETQRNKGNFPGRFSGRQFSNSRSEMNVSTLELGDSALYLCASSLTTSHSGNTIYFGEGSWLTVV.